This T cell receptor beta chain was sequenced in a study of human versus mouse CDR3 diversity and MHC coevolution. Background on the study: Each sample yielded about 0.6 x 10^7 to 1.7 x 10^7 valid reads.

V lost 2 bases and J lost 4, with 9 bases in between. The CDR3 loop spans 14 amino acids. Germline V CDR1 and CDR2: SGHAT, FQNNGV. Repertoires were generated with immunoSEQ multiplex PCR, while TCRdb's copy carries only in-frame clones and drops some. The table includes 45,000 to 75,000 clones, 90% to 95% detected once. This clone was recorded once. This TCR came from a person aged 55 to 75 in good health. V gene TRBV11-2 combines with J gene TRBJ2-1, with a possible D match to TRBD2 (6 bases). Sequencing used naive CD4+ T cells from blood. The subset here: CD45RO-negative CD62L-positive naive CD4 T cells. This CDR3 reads CASSLTGAYNEQFF. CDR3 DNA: TGTGCCAGCAGCTTAACGGGAGCATACAATGAGCAGTTCTTC.